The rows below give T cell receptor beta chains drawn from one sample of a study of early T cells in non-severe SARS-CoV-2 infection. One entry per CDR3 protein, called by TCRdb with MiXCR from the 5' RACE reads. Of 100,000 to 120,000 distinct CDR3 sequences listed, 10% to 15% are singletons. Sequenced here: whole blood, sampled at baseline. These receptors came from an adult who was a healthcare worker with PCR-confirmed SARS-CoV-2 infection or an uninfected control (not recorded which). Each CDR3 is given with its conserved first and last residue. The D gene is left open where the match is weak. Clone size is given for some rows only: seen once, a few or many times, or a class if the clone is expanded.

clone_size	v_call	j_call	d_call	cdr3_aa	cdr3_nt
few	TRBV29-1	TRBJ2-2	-	CSVGLGGTNTGELFF	TGCAGCGTCGGCCTAGGAGGCACGAACACCGGGGAGCTGTTTTTT
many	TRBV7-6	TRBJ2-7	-	CASSFQGYTEQYF	TGTGCCAGCAGCTTTCAGGGGTATACCGAGCAGTACTTC
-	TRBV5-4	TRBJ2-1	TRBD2	CASSFLTSGINNEQFF	TGTGCCAGCAGCTTTTTGACTAGCGGGATAAACAATGAGCAGTTCTTC
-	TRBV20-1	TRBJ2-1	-	CSALPANEQFF	TGCAGTGCCCTTCCGGCCAATGAGCAGTTCTTC
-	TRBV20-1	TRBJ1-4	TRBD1	CSADRGMEGEKLFF	TGCAGTGCCGACAGGGGCATGGAAGGTGAAAAACTGTTTTTT
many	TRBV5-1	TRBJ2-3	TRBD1	CASGTGTGPGTQYF	TGCGCCAGCGGAACCGGGACAGGGCCTGGTACGCAGTATTTT
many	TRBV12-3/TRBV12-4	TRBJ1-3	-	CASSGTFRGNTIYF	TGTGCCAGCAGTGGGACATTCCGTGGAAACACCATATATTTT
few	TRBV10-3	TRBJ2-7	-	CAISAQTYEQYF	TGTGCCATCAGTGCACAGACCTACGAGCAGTACTTC
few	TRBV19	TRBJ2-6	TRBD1	CASRGWTGEVSGANVLTF	TGTGCCAGTAGGGGCTGGACAGGGGAAGTCTCTGGGGCCAACGTCCTGACTTTC
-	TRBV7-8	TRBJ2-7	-	CASSSPTSLLREQYF	TGTGCCAGCAGCTCGCCAACTAGCCTACTCCGCGAGCAGTACTTC
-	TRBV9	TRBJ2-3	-	CASSLRSITDTQYF	TGTGCCAGCAGCTTGCGGTCCATCACAGATACGCAGTATTTT
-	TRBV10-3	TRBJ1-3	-	CAIRTTRGHIYF	TGTGCCATCAGGACTACCCGCGGGCACATATATTTT
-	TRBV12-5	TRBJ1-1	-	CATAAELNTEAFF	TGTGCTACCGCCGCGGAGCTGAACACTGAAGCTTTCTTT
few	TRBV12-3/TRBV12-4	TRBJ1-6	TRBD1	CASSQTGGISPLHF	TGTGCCAGCAGCCAGACAGGGGGCATTTCACCCCTCCACTTT
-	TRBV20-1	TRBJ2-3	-	CSARDRPTRDTDTQYF	TGCAGTGCTAGAGATCGACCGACTAGGGACACAGATACGCAGTATTTT
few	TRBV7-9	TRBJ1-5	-	CASSLFGGQPQHF	TGTGCCAGCAGCTTATTCGGCGGCCAGCCCCAGCATTTT
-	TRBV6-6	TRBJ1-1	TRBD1	CASSSHDTGETKAAFF	TGTGCCAGCAGTTCGCACGATACAGGGGAGACGAAGGCAGCTTTCTTT
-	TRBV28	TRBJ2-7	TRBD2	CASSSGTSRNEQYF	TGTGCCAGCAGTTCCGGGACTAGCAGAAACGAGCAGTACTTC
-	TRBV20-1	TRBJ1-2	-	CSARDGRVIVYGYTF	TGCAGTGCTAGAGATGGCAGGGTTATCGTCTATGGCTACACCTTC
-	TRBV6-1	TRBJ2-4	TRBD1	CASSDRDSRAKNIQYF	TGTGCCAGCAGTGATCGGGACAGTAGAGCCAAAAACATTCAGTACTTC
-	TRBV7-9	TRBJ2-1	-	CASSPYVGGSYNEQFF	TGTGCCAGCAGCCCATACGTAGGGGGCTCCTACAATGAGCAGTTCTTC
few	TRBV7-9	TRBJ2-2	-	CASSFPTTTGELFF	TGTGCCAGCAGCTTCCCGACAACCACCGGGGAGCTGTTTTTT
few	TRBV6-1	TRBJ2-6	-	CASTPLWGSGANVLTF	TGTGCCAGCACCCCCCTCTGGGGCTCTGGGGCCAACGTCCTGACTTTC
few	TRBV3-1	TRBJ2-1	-	CASSQDILARVGQFF	TGTGCCAGCAGCCAAGATATTCTAGCTAGAGTAGGGCAGTTCTTC
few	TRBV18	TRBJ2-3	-	CASSPNFRDSTQYF	TGTGCCAGCTCACCAAACTTCCGTGACTCTACGCAGTATTTT
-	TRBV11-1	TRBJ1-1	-	CASSQPSNTEAFF	TGTGCCAGCAGCCAGCCCTCCAACACTGAAGCTTTCTTT
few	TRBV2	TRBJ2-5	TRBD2	CASSGTSGDQETQYF	TGTGCCAGCAGCGGGACTAGCGGGGACCAAGAGACCCAGTACTTC
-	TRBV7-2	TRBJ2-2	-	CASSTPGPGDTGELFF	TGTGCCAGCAGCACCCCGGGTCCGGGGGACACCGGGGAGCTGTTTTTT
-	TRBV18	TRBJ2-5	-	CASSPPVNSRGQGTQYF	TGTGCCAGCTCACCACCCGTCAACAGTAGGGGACAAGGGACCCAGTACTTC
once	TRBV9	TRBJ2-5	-	CASSSSAARETQYF	TGTGCCAGCAGCTCATCAGCTGCTCGAGAGACCCAGTACTTC
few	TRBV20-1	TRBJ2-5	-	CSARDPQKETQYF	TGCAGTGCTAGAGATCCTCAAAAAGAGACCCAGTACTTC
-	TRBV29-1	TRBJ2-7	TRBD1	CSVRPGQTPYEQYF	TGCAGCGTAAGACCGGGACAGACACCCTACGAGCAGTACTTC
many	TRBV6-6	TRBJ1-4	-	CASSPGTNEKLFF	TGTGCCAGCAGTCCCGGGACGAATGAAAAACTGTTTTTT
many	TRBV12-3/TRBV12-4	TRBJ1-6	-	CASKPPYNSPLHF	TGTGCCAGCAAACCCCCTTATAATTCACCCCTCCACTTT
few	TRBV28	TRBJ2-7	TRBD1	CASSLQGASYEQYF	TGTGCCAGCAGTTTACAGGGGGCCTCGTACGAGCAGTACTTC